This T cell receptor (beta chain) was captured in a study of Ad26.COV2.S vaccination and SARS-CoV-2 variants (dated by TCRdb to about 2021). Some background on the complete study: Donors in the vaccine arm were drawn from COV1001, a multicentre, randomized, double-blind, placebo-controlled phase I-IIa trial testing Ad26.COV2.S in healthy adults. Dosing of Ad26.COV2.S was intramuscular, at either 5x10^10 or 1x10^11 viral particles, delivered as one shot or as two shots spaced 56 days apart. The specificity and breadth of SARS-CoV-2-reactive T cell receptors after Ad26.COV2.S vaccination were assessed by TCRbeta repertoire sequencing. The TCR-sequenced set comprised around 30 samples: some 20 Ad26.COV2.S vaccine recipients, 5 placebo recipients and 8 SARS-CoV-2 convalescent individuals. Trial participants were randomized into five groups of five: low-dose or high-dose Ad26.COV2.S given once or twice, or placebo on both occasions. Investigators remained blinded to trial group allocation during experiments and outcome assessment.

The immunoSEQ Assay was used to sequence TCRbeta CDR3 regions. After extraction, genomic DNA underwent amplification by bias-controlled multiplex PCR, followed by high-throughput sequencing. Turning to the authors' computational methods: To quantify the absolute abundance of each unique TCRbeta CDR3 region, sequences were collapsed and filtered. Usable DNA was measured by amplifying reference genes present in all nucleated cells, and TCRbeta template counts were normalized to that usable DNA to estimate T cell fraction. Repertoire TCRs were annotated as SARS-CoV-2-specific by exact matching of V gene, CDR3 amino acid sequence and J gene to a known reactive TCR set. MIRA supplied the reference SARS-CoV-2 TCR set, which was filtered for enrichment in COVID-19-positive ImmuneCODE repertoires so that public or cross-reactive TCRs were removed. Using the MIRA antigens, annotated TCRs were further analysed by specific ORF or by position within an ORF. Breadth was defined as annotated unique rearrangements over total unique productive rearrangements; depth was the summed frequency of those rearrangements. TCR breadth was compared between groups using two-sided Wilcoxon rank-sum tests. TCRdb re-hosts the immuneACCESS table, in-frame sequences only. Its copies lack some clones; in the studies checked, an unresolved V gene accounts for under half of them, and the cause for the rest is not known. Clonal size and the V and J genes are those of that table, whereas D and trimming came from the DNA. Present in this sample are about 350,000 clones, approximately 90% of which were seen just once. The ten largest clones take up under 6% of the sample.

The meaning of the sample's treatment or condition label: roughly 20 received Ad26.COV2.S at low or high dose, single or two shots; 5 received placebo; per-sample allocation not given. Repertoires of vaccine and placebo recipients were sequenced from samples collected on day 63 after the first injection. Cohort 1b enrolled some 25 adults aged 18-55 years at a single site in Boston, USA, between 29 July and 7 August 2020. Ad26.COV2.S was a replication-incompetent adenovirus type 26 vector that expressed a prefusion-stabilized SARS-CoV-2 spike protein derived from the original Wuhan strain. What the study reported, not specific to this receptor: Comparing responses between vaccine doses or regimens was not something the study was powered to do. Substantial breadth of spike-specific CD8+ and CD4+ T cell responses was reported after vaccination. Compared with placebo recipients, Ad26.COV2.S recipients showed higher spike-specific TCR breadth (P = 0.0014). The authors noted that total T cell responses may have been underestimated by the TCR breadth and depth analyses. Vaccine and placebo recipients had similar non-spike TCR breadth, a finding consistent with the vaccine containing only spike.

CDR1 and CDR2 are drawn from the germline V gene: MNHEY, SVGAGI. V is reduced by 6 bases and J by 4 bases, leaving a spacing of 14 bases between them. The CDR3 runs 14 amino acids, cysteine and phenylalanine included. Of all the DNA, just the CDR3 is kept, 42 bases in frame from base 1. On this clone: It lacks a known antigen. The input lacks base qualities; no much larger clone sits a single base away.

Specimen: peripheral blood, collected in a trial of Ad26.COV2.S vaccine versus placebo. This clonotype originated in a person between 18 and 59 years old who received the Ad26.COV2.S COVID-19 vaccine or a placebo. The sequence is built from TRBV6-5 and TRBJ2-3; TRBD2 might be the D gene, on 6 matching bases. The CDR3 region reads CASRPQGGADTQYF. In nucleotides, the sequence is TGTGCCAGCAGGCCCCAGGGAGGCGCAGATACGCAGTATTTT.